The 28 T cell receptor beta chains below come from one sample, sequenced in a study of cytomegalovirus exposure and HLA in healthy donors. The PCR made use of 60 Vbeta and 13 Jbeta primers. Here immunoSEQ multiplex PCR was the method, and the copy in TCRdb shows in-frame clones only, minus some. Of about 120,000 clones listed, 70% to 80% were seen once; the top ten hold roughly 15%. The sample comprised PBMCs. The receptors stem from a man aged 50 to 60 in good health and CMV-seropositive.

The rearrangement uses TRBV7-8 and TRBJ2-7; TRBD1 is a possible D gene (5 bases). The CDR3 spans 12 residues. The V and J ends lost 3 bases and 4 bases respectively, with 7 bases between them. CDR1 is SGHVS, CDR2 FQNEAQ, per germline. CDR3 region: CASSLQGYEQYF. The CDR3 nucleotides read TGTGCCAGCAGCTTGCAGGGTTACGAGCAGTACTTC.

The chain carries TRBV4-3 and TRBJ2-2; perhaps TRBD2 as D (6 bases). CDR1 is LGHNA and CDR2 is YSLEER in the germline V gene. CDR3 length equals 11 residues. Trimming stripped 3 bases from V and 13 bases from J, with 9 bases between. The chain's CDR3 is CASSQGGGLFF. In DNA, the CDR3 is TGCGCCAGCAGCCAGGGGGGTGGGCTGTTTTTT.

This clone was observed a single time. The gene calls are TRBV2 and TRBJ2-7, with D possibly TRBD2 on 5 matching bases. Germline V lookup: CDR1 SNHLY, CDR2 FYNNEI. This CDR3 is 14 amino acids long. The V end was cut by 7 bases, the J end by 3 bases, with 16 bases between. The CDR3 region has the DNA TGTGCCAGCAACGACGGGGTTTTAATCTACGAGCAGTACTTC. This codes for CASNDGVLIYEQYF.

CDR3 residues: CASSYSMGDYGYTF. As DNA, the CDR3 is TGTGCCAGCAGTTACTCGATGGGAGACTATGGCTACACCTTC. The chain joins TRBV6-6 to TRBJ1-2; D ambiguous. The ends were cut back, 0 bases at V and 3 bases at J, with 8 bases in the middle. The germline V gene has CDR1 MNHNY and CDR2 SVGAGI (reference sequence). The CDR3 spans 14 residues.

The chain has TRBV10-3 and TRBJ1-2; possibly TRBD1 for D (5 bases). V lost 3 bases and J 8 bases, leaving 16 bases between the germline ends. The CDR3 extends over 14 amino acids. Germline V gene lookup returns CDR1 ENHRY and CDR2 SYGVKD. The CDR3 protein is CAISDRAGKNGYTF. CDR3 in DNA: TGTGCCATCAGTGATAGGGCAGGGAAGAACGGCTACACCTTC.

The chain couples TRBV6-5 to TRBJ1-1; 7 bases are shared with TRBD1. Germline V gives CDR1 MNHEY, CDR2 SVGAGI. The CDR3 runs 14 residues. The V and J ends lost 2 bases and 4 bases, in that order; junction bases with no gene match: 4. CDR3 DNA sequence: TGTGCCAGCAGTTACGGCCAGGGGGGCACTGAAGCTTTCTTT. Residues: CASSYGQGGTEAFF.

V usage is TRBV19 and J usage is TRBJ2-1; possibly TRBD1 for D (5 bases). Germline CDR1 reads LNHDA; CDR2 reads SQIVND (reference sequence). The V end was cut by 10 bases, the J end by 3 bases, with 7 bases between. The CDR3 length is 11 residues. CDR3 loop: CATGIYNEQFF. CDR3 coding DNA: TGTGCCACAGGGATCTACAATGAGCAGTTCTTC.

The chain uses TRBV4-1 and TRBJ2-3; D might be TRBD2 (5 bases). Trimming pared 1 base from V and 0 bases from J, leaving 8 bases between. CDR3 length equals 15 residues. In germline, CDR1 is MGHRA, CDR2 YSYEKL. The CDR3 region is CASSQVGLSTDTQYF. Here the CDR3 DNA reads TGCGCCAGCAGCCAAGTCGGACTTAGCACAGATACGCAGTATTTT.

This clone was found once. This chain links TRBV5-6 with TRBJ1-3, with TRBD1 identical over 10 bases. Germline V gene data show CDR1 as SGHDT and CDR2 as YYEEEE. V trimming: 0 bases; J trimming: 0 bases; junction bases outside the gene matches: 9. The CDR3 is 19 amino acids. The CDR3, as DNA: TGTGCCAGCAGCTTGGTCGCGGGACAGGGGAAATTCTCTGGAAACACCATATATTTT. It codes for CASSLVAGQGKFSGNTIYF.

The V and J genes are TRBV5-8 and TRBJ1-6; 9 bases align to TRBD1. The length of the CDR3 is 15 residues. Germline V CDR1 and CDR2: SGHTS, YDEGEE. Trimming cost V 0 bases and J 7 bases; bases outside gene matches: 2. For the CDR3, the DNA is TGTGCCAGCAGCTTGGCCGGGACAGGGAATTCACCCCTCCACTTT. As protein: CASSLAGTGNSPLHF.

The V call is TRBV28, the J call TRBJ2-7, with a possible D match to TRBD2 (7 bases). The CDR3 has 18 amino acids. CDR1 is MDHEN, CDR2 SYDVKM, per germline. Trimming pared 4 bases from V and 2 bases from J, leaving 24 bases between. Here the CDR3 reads CASSYRTGRGGSAYEQYF. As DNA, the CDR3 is TGTGCCAGCAGTTACCGCACTGGTAGGGGGGGGAGCGCCTACGAGCAGTACTTC. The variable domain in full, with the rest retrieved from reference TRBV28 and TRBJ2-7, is DVKVTQSSRYLVKRTGEKVFLECVQDMDHENMFWYRQDPGLGLRLIYFSYDVKMKEKGDIPEGYSVSREKKERFSLILESASTNQTSMYLCASSYRTGRGGSAYEQYFGPGTRLTVT.

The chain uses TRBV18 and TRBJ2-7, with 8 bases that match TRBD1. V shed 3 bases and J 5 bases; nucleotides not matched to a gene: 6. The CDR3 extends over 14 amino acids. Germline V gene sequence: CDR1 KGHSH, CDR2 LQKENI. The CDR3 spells CASSPGTGTHEQYF. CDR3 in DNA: TGTGCCAGCTCACCCGGGACAGGCACCCACGAGCAGTACTTC.

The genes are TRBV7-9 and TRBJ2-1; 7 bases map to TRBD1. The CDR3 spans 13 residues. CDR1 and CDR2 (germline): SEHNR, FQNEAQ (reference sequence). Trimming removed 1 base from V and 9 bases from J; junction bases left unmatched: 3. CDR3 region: CASSLGDRVEQFF. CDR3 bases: TGTGCCAGCAGCTTAGGTGACAGGGTTGAGCAGTTCTTC.

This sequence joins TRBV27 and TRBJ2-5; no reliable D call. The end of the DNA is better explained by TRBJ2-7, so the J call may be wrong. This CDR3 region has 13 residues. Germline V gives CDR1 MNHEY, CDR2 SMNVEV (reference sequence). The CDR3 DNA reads TGTGCCAGCAGTTCGTTCAGGTCCTACGAGCAGTACTTC. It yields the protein CASSSFRSYEQYF.

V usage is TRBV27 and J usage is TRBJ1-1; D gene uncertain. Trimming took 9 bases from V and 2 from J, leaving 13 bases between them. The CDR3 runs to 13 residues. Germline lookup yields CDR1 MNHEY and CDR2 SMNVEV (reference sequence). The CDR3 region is CASTDTLNTEAFF. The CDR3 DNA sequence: TGTGCCAGTACTGACACTTTAAACACTGAAGCTTTCTTT.

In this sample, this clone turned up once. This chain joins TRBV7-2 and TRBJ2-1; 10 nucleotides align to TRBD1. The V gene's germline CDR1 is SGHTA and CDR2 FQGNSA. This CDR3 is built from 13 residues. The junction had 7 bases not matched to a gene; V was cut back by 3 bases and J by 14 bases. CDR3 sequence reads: CASSFTTGGIKFF. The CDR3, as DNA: TGTGCCAGCAGCTTCACGACAGGGGGCATAAAGTTCTTC.

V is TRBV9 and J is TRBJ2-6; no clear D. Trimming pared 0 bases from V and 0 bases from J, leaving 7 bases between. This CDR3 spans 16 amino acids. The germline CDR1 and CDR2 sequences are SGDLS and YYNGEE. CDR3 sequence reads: CASSVDGGSGANVLTF. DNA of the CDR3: TGTGCCAGCAGCGTAGATGGCGGCTCTGGGGCCAACGTCCTGACTTTC.

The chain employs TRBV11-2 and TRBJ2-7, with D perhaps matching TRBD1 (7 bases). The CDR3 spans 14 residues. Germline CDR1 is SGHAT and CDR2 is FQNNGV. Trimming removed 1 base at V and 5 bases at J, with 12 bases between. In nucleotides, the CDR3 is TGTGCCAGCAGCTTAGGGACAGGCGGGGACGAGCAGTACTTC. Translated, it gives CASSLGTGGDEQYF.

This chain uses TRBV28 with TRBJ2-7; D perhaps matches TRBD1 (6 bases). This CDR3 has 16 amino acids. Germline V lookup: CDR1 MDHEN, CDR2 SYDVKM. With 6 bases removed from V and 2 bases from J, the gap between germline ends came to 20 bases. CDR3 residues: CASSPPGHGYPYEQYF. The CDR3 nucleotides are TGTGCCAGCAGCCCACCGGGACATGGATATCCCTACGAGCAGTACTTC.

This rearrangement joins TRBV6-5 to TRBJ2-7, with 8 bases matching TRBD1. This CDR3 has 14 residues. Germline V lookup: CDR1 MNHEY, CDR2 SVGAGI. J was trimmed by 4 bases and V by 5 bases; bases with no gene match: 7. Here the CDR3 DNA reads TGTGCCAGCAGTGTAGGACAGGGTCAATACGAGCAGTACTTC. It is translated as CASSVGQGQYEQYF.

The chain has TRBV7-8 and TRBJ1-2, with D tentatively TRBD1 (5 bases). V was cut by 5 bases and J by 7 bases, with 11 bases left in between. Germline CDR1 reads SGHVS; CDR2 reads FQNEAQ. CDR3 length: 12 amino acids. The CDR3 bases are TGTGCCAGCAGCCCGGGGGAGGGTGGCTACACCTTC. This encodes CASSPGEGGYTF.

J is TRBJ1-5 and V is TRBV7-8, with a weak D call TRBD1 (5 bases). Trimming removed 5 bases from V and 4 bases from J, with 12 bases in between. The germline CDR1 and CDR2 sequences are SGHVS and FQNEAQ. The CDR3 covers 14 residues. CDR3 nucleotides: TGTGCCAGCAGCGGAGGGGTCCTAAATCAGCCCCAGCATTTT. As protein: CASSGGVLNQPQHF. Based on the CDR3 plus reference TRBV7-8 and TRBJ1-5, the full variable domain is GAGVSQSPRYKVAKRGQDVALRCDPISGHVSLFWYQQALGQGPEFLTYFQNEAQLDKSGLPSDRFFAERPEGSVSTLKIQRTQQEDSAVYLCASSGGVLNQPQHFGDGTRLSIL.

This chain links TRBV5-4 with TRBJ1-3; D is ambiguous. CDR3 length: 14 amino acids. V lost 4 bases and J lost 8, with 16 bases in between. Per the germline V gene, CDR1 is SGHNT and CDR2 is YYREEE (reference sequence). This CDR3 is CASSPGGRSDTIYF. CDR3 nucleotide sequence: TGTGCCAGCAGCCCCGGAGGGAGGTCGGACACCATATATTTT.

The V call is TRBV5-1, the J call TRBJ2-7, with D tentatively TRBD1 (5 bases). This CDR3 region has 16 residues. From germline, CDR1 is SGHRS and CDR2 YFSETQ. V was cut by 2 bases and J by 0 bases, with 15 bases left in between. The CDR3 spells CASSLEYRMSSYEQYF. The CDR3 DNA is TGCGCCAGCAGCTTAGAGTACAGGATGAGCTCCTACGAGCAGTACTTC.

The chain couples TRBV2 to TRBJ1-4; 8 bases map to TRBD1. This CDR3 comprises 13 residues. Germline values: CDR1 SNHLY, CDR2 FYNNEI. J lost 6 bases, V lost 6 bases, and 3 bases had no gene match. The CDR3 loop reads CASRTGVHEKLFF. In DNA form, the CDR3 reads TGTGCCAGCAGGACAGGGGTACATGAAAAACTGTTTTTT.

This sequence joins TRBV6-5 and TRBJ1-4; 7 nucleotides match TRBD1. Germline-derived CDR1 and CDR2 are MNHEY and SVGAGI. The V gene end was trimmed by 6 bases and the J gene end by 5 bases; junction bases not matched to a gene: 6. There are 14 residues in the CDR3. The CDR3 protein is CASRRTGGNEKLFF. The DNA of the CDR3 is TGTGCCAGCAGAAGGACAGGCGGGAATGAAAAACTGTTTTTT.

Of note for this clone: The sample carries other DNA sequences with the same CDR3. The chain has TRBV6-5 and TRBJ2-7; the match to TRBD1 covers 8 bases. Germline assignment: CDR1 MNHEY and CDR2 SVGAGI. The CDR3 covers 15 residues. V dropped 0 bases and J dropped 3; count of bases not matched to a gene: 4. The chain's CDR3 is CASSYSGTGLYEQYF. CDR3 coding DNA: TGTGCCAGCAGTTACTCTGGGACAGGACTCTACGAGCAGTACTTC.

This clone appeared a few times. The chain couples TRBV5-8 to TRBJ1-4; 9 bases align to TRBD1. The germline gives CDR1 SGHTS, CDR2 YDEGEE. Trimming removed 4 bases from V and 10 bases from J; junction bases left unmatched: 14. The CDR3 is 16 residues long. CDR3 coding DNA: TGTGCCAGCAGCCCGAACGGACAGGGGAGGAGTGGAAAACTGTTTTTT. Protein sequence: CASSPNGQGRSGKLFF.